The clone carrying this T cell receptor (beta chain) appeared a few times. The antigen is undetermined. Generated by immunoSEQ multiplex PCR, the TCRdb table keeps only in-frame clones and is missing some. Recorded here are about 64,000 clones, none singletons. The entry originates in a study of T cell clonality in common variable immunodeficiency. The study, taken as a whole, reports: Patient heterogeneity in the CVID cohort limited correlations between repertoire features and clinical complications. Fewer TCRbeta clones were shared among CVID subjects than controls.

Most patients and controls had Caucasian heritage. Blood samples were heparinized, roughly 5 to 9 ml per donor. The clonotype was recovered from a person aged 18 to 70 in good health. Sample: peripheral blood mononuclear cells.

CDR3 sequence reads: CASSSRHSSGNTIYF. The sequenced CDR3 bases are TGTGCCAGCAGCTCCCGCCATAGCTCTGGAAACACC. The chain uses TRBV7-9 and TRBJ1-3, with D unclear. The read ends 3 residues shy of where the CDR3 ends; the end is completed using the germline J gene. Between the trimmed V and J ends, which lost 4 bases and 0 bases, there was a span of 10 bases. The germline V gene encodes CDR1 SEHNR and CDR2 FQNEAQ (reference sequence). This CDR3 comprises 15 residues.